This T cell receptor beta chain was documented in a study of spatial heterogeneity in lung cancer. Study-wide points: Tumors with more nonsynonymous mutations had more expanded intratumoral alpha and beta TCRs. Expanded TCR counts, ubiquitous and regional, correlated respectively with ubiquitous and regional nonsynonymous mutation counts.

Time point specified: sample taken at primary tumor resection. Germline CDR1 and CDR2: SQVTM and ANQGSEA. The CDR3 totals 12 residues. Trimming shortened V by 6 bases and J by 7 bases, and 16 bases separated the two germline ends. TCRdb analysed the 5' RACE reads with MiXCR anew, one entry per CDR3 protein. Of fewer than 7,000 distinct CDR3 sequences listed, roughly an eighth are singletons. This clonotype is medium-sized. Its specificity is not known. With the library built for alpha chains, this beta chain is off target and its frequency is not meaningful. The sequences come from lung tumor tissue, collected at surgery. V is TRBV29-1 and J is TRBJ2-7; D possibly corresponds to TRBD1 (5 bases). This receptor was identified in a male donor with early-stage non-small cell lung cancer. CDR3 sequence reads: CSVHGPGPEQYF. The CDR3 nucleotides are TGCAGCGTCCATGGGCCAGGGCCTGAGCAGTACTTC.